The subject of this entry is one T cell receptor beta chain. The antigen is undetermined. Sequencing used immunoSEQ multiplex PCR; TCRdb keeps in-frame clones, though not all of them. This table has 45,000 to 60,000 clones, more than 80% appearing once. Between the trimmed V and J ends, which lost 0 bases and 5 bases, there was a span of 13 bases. Germline values: CDR1 SEHNR, CDR2 FQNEAQ (reference sequence). There are 15 residues in the CDR3. The data stem from a study of T cell responses to AZD1222 COVID-19 vaccine. Study-level results: Across spike, vaccine-associated CD4 TCRs were found, dominant at 160-218 and 743-854. Two doses of AZD1222 preceded a rise in Spike-specific TCR breadth and depth.

The source is an adult in good health. Sequencing was performed on peripheral blood, taken on day 0 of AZD1222 vaccination. This sequence joins TRBV7-9 and TRBJ1-1; D not resolved. CDR3 DNA: TGTGCCAGCAGCTTAGCGTTGGCGAGTATAACTGAAGCTTTCTTT. It is translated as CASSLALASITEAFF.